Listed here is a single T cell receptor (beta chain). These data originate in a study of control samples from healthy donors and cancer patients. The CDR3 extends over 15 amino acids. CDR1 and CDR2 from the germline V gene are MNHNY and SVGAGI (reference sequence). Between the trimmed V and J ends, which lost 4 bases and 10 bases, there was a span of 22 bases. Sequenced by immunoSEQ multiplex PCR; TCRdb stores in-frame clones only, minus some. The profile shows roughly 150,000 clones, 88% of them singletons. The chain has TRBV6-6 and TRBJ1-1; D perhaps matches TRBD1 (5 bases). What was sequenced was blood. The sequence was obtained from a man between 18 and 35 years old in good health. As DNA, the CDR3 is TGTGCCAGCAGTTCCCCGGGACGGATAACCGTGGTAGCTTTCTTT. Amino acids: CASSSPGRITVVAFF.